This T cell receptor (beta chain) was recorded in a study of cytomegalovirus exposure and HLA in healthy donors. The PCR used 60 Vbeta and 13 Jbeta primers. Assay used: immunoSEQ multiplex PCR; TCRdb lists only in-frame clones, some missing. The table includes 160,000 or so clones, around 80% detected once. Germline V gene data show CDR1 as SQVTM and CDR2 as ANQGSEA. V was clipped by 0 bases and J by 15 bases, with 18 bases between them. CDR3 size: 13 residues. The sample consisted of PBMCs. V is TRBV29-1 and J is TRBJ2-1; D perhaps matches TRBD1 (8 bases). The receptor was derived from a man aged 35-49 years in good health and CMV-seronegative. Written as DNA, the CDR3 is TGCAGCGTTGAAGAGGGGGGGAGGGACAGGAGGTTCTTC. This codes for CSVEEGGRDRRFF.